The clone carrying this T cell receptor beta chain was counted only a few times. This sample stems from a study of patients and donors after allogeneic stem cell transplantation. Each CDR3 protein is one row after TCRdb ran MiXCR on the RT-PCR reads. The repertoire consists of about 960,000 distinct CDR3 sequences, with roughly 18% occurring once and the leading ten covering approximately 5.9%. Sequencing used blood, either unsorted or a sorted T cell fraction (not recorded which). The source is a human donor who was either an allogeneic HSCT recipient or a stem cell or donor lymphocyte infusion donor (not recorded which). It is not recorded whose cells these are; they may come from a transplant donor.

CDR3 DNA: TGTGCCAGCACCTATATAGTGCGGGAGGGTGGGGCAGGTACGCAGTATTTT. Translated, it gives CASTYIVREGGAGTQYF. The chain recombines TRBV12-3 or TRBV12-4 with TRBJ2-3; TRBD2 matches 9 bases. The CDR3 consists of 17 residues. With 7 bases clipped from V and 8 bases from J, the junction kept 19 bases outside the gene matches.